Each of the 26 T cell receptor beta chains below was sequenced from the same sample in a study of OX40 agonist ivuxolimab in advanced cancers. Using immunoSEQ multiplex PCR, the repertoire was profiled, and TCRdb retains in-frame clones only, with some absent. The table has 90,000 to 100,000 clones, roughly 89% seen once; the top ten hold under 0.4%. Sequencing used CD4+ or CD8+ T cells sorted from blood, obtained in a trial of the OX40 agonist ivuxolimab. The source is an adult with an advanced solid tumor such as melanoma, head and neck, liver or kidney cancer.

The chain recombines TRBV30 with TRBJ2-1; D gene unclear. The CDR3 consists of 12 residues. V was pared by 1 base and J by 4 bases, with 5 bases between. Germline V gene sequence: CDR1 GTSNPN, CDR2 SVGIG (reference sequence). The CDR3 region is CAWSAAYNEQFF. CDR3 DNA: TGTGCCTGGAGTGCCGCATACAATGAGCAGTTCTTC.

The chain employs TRBV2 and TRBJ2-3, with a possible D match to TRBD2 (5 bases). V was cut by 4 bases and J by 0 bases, with 14 bases left in between. In germline, CDR1 is SNHLY, CDR2 FYNNEI. CDR3 length: 16 amino acids. The CDR3 here is CASSVPGRGSTDTQYF. In DNA form, the CDR3 reads TGTGCCAGCAGTGTTCCCGGACGGGGTAGCACAGATACGCAGTATTTT. The complete variable domain, with remaining parts taken from reference TRBV2 and TRBJ2-3, reads EPEVTQTPSHQVTQMGQEVILRCVPISNHLYFYWYRQILGQKVEFLVSFYNNEISEKSEIFDDQFSVERPDGSNFTLKIRSTKLEDSAMYFCASSVPGRGSTDTQYFGPGTRLTVL.

This chain links TRBV9 with TRBJ2-1; D may be TRBD1 (6 bases). The V end was cut by 4 bases, the J end by 8 bases, with 13 bases between. The germline V gene encodes CDR1 SGDLS and CDR2 YYNGEE. This CDR3 has 13 residues. Written as DNA, the CDR3 is TGTGCCAGCAGCCCCCGGACAGCAGATGAGCAGTTCTTC. The encoded protein is CASSPRTADEQFF.

This clone was picked up one time. CDR3 amino acids: CASSRQDGEETQYF. CDR3 bases: TGTGCCAGCAGCCGACAGGATGGGGAAGAGACCCAGTACTTC. The chain uses TRBV6-1 and TRBJ2-5; D perhaps matches TRBD1 (6 bases). This CDR3 has 14 amino acids. The V and J ends lost 6 bases and 3 bases respectively, with 14 bases between them. CDR1 and CDR2 (germline): MNHNS, SASEGT.

The chain carries TRBV4-2 and TRBJ2-1; D gene ambiguous. CDR3 length: 15 residues. V was pared by 0 bases and J by 4 bases, with 10 bases between. The V gene's germline CDR1 is LGHNA and CDR2 YNFKEQ. The CDR3 region is CASSQEPNPYNEQFF. The CDR3 nucleotides are TGTGCCAGCAGCCAAGAACCCAATCCGTACAATGAGCAGTTCTTC.

The chain combines TRBV30 with TRBJ2-7; 8 bases agree with TRBD1. Germline V gives CDR1 GTSNPN, CDR2 SVGIG (reference sequence). V dropped 1 base and J dropped 2; count of bases not matched to a gene: 10. This CDR3 has 16 amino acids. Here the CDR3 reads CAWSGHGGQDAYEQYF. CDR3 DNA: TGTGCCTGGAGTGGCCACGGGGGACAGGACGCCTACGAGCAGTACTTC. Variable domain in full (rest from reference TRBV30 and TRBJ2-7): SQTIHQWPATLVQPVGSPLSLECTVEGTSNPNLYWYRQAAGRGLQLLFYSVGIGQISSEVPQNLSASRPQDRQFILSSKKLLLSDSGFYLCAWSGHGGQDAYEQYFGPGTRLTVT.

The V gene is TRBV25-1, the J gene TRBJ2-1; D call uncertain. The germline V gene encodes CDR1 MGHDK and CDR2 SYGVNS. The ends were cut back, 2 bases at V and 5 bases at J, with 13 bases in the middle. The CDR3 extends over 15 amino acids. The CDR3 nucleotides read TGTGCCAGCAGTGAAATGTCGAGGACCAACAATGAGCAGTTCTTC. As protein: CASSEMSRTNNEQFF.

J is TRBJ2-7 and V is TRBV4-2, with 7 bases identical to TRBD1. The length of the CDR3 is 15 residues. V shed 3 bases and J 3 bases; nucleotides not matched to a gene: 8. CDR1 and CDR2 from the germline V gene are LGHNA and YNFKEQ. CDR3 sequence (DNA): TGTGCCAGCAGCCAGACGACAGGGAACGTCTACGAGCAGTACTTC. It translates to CASSQTTGNVYEQYF.

This rearrangement joins TRBV7-9 to TRBJ2-2; D is unresolved. Deletions cut 1 base from V and 5 bases from J, with 8 bases between. Germline values: CDR1 SEHNR, CDR2 FQNEAQ (reference sequence). The CDR3 is 14 amino acids. The CDR3 DNA sequence: TGTGCCAGCAGCTTAGGGAGCAGTACCGGGGAGCTGTTTTTT. As protein: CASSLGSSTGELFF.

The chain carries TRBV18 and TRBJ1-1, with a weak D call TRBD1 (6 bases). Germline CDR1 reads KGHSH; CDR2 reads LQKENI. This CDR3 contains 15 residues. V was trimmed by 3 bases and J by 4 bases, leaving 15 bases between them. CDR3 sequence: CASSPATGSFTEAFF. The CDR3, as DNA: TGTGCCAGCTCACCTGCGACAGGCTCCTTCACTGAAGCTTTCTTT.

The V call is TRBV18, the J call TRBJ2-1, with D possibly called TRBD1 or TRBD2 (5 bases each). Trimming removed 2 bases from V and 10 bases from J, with 12 bases in between. The length of the CDR3 is 13 residues. CDR1 KGHSH and CDR2 LQKENI come from the germline V gene. CDR3 amino acids: CASSPIEGSEQFF. The CDR3, as DNA: TGTGCCAGCTCACCAATCGAGGGGTCCGAGCAGTTCTTC.

The chain couples TRBV19 to TRBJ2-3, with 11 bases lining up with TRBD2. Looked up from germline, CDR1 is LNHDA and CDR2 is SQIVND (reference sequence). V shed 7 bases and J 1 base; nucleotides not matched to a gene: 4. CDR3 length: 15 residues. The CDR3 spells CASKQLAGGTDTQYF. As DNA, the CDR3 is TGTGCCAGTAAGCAACTAGCGGGGGGCACAGATACGCAGTATTTT.

This clone was detected once. The V and J genes are TRBV5-1 and TRBJ2-5; 7 nucleotides align to TRBD2. Germline trimming cut 4 bases from V and 2 bases from J; bases unmatched to any gene: 8. The CDR3 sequence is 15 residues long. Germline V lookup: CDR1 SGHRS, CDR2 YFSETQ. The DNA of the CDR3 is TGCGCCAGCAGCCCCGGGGGACTAAATCAAGAGACCCAGTACTTC. Translating it yields CASSPGGLNQETQYF.

The chain employs TRBV30 and TRBJ2-7; no reliable D call. Germline CDR1 and CDR2: GTSNPN and SVGIG (reference sequence). There are 12 residues in the CDR3. V lost 2 bases and J lost 1, with 6 bases in between. Here the CDR3 reads CAWSSGSYEQYF. The CDR3 DNA reads as TGTGCCTGGAGTTCGGGTTCCTACGAGCAGTACTTC.

In its sample, this clone was seen once. The chain links TRBV7-2 to TRBJ2-1; 9 bases line up with TRBD2. CDR3 size: 14 residues. V shed 4 bases, J shed 4 bases, and the junction held 2 bases outside the gene matches. Germline CDR1 and CDR2: SGHTA and FQGNSA. The chain's CDR3 is CASSSSGAYNEQFF. CDR3 sequence (DNA): TGTGCCAGCAGCTCTAGCGGGGCATACAATGAGCAGTTCTTC.

The chain combines TRBV7-2 with TRBJ1-4; unclear D gene. The CDR3 has 13 residues. The germline V gene has CDR1 SGHTA and CDR2 FQGNSA. V was cut by 5 bases and J by 8 bases, with 12 bases left in between. CDR3 DNA sequence: TGTGCCAGCAGCCCGGACCGGAGGGAAAAACTGTTTTTT. Amino acids: CASSPDRREKLFF.

V is TRBV10-1 and J is TRBJ2-1; D unresolved. Per germline, CDR1 WNHNN and CDR2 SYGVQD (reference sequence). The CDR3 sequence is 15 residues long. V gave up 0 bases and J gave up 4 bases, with 10 bases separating them. The CDR3 loop is CASSESQRHYNEQFF. In DNA form, the CDR3 reads TGCGCCAGCAGTGAGTCGCAACGCCATTACAATGAGCAGTTCTTC.

V and J are TRBV18 and TRBJ1-2; 9 nucleotides match TRBD1. The CDR3 has 14 residues. Germline V CDR1 and CDR2: KGHSH, LQKENI. The V and J ends lost 3 bases and 4 bases, in that order; junction bases with no gene match: 3. CDR3 in DNA: TGTGCCAGCTCACCTAAACAGGGGGCCTATGGCTACACCTTC. This codes for CASSPKQGAYGYTF. The full variable domain, with the rest looked up from reference TRBV18 and TRBJ1-2, is NAGVMQNPRHLVRRRGQEARLRCSPMKGHSHVYWYRQLPEEGLKFMVYLQKENIIDESGMPKERFSAEFPKEGPSILRIQQVVRGDSAAYFCASSPKQGAYGYTFGSGTRLTVV.

The rearrangement uses TRBV18 and TRBJ1-2, with TRBD1 as a possible D gene (5 bases). The CDR3 is made up of 13 amino acids. The V and J ends lost 1 base and 6 bases respectively, with 9 bases between them. The germline gives CDR1 KGHSH, CDR2 LQKENI. CDR3 sequence reads: CASSPQGPNGYTF. The DNA for the CDR3 is TGTGCCAGCTCACCACAGGGACCAAATGGCTACACCTTC.

This rearrangement joins TRBV5-1 to TRBJ2-7; 9 bases are a match to TRBD1. There are 15 residues in the CDR3. Germline V gene data show CDR1 as SGHRS and CDR2 as YFSETQ. With V trimmed by 5 bases and J by 5 bases, 11 bases remained unmatched. CDR3 sequence reads: CASSLFRDREDEQYF. The CDR3 nucleotides read TGCGCCAGCAGTCTCTTCCGGGACAGGGAAGACGAGCAGTACTTC.

V gene TRBV6-5 combines with J gene TRBJ1-1, with D possibly TRBD1 on 6 matching bases. The V and J ends lost 6 bases and 5 bases respectively, with 19 bases between them. This CDR3 has 15 amino acids. From germline, CDR1 is MNHEY and CDR2 SVGAGI. CDR3 loop: CASRIDRTLGTEAFF. The CDR3 DNA is TGTGCCAGCAGAATTGACAGGACCCTTGGGACTGAAGCTTTCTTT.

This clone was detected once. This CDR3 reads CASSPQGDYQPQHF. In DNA, the CDR3 is TGTGCCAGCAGCCCACAGGGGGATTACCAGCCCCAGCATTTT. The chain joins TRBV7-2 to TRBJ1-5, with 8 bases fitting TRBD1. CDR3 length: 14 residues. Germline CDR1 reads SGHTA; CDR2 reads FQGNSA. J was trimmed by 7 bases and V by 5 bases; bases with no gene match: 7. Looking up the rest from reference TRBV7-2 and TRBJ1-5 gives the full variable domain: GAGVSQSPSNKVTEKGKDVELRCDPISGHTALYWYRQSLGQGLEFLIYFQGNSAPDKSGLPSDRFSAERTGGSVSTLTIQRTQQEDSAVYLCASSPQGDYQPQHFGDGTRLSIL.

The CDR3 nucleotides read TGTGCCAGCCGTAGCTCTAATGGTTGGACCGGGGAGCTGTTTTTT. Its protein is CASRSSNGWTGELFF. The chain recombines TRBV6-5 with TRBJ2-2, with D hard to call. Trimming stripped 8 bases from V and 5 bases from J, with 18 bases between. Per the germline V gene, CDR1 is MNHEY and CDR2 is SVGAGI. This CDR3 is 15 amino acids long.

The DNA of the CDR3 is TGTGCCAGTAGTATGGGGACAGACCTCACAGATACGCAGTATTTT. Amino acid sequence: CASSMGTDLTDTQYF. The J gene is TRBJ2-3, the V gene TRBV19, with TRBD1 matching 7 bases. Germline CDR1 reads LNHDA; CDR2 reads SQIVND (reference sequence). There are 15 residues in the CDR3. Unmatched junction bases numbered 5, after V lost 3 bases and J lost 2 bases.

This clone was seen just once. The J gene is TRBJ1-2, the V gene TRBV30; D is ambiguous. The germline gives CDR1 GTSNPN, CDR2 SVGIG (reference sequence). The germline V and J ends were trimmed by 0 bases and 4 bases, with 12 bases remaining between them. The CDR3 is 14 residues long. The CDR3 DNA is TGTGCCTGGAGTGTATTTAGGGCGGCCTATGGCTACACCTTC. Its translation: CAWSVFRAAYGYTF.

This clone has only a few counts. The V gene is TRBV30, the J gene TRBJ2-6, with D possibly matching TRBD1 (5 bases). This CDR3 comprises 17 residues. The germline V and J ends were trimmed by 2 bases and 0 bases, with 14 bases remaining between them. From germline, CDR1 is GTSNPN and CDR2 SVGIG (reference sequence). The chain's CDR3 is CAWSRNRGNSGANVLTF. CDR3 bases: TGTGCCTGGAGTAGGAATAGGGGAAACTCTGGGGCCAACGTCCTGACTTTC.